These 3 T cell receptor beta chains were all obtained from the same sample, sequenced in a study of cytomegalovirus exposure and HLA in healthy donors. PCR employed 60 Vbeta and 13 Jbeta primers. Repertoires were generated with immunoSEQ multiplex PCR, while TCRdb's copy carries only in-frame clones and drops some. The sample contains approximately 200,000 clones, 70% to 85% of which appear only once. Sequencing input: PBMCs. The receptors were sampled from a girl aged 2-10 years in good health and CMV-seronegative.

The CDR3 nucleotides read TGTGCCAGCAAGACCGCAACAGGGTGGAACTACGAGCAGTACTTC. It encodes CASKTATGWNYEQYF. This chain connects TRBV2 to TRBJ2-7, with D tentatively TRBD1 (6 bases). The CDR3 consists of 15 residues. Germline CDR1 is SNHLY and CDR2 is FYNNEI. The V end lost 7 bases, the J end lost 3 bases, and 19 bases lay between the germline ends.

The chain links TRBV7-9 to TRBJ1-2; no clear D. CDR1 is SEHNR and CDR2 is FQNEAQ in the germline V gene (reference sequence). The CDR3 loop spans 15 amino acids. V gave up 1 base and J gave up 0 bases, with 9 bases separating them. CDR3 loop: CASSLGGRANYGYTF. CDR3 sequence (DNA): TGTGCCAGCAGCTTAGGAGGAAGAGCTAACTATGGCTACACCTTC.

The rearrangement links TRBV7-3 to TRBJ2-3; 13 bases map to TRBD2. Germline V gene sequence: CDR1 SGHTA, CDR2 FQGTGA. With V trimmed by 5 bases and J by 4 bases, 6 bases remained unmatched. This CDR3 is built from 16 residues. Written as DNA, the CDR3 is TGTGCCAGCAGCCCGGGACTAGCGGGAACAGCAGATACGCAGTATTTT. Its protein is CASSPGLAGTADTQYF.